This TCR beta chain stems from a study of tumor-infiltrating lymphocytes in primary liver carcinoma. Germline V gene sequence: CDR1 SGHAT, CDR2 FQNNGV. This CDR3 comprises 13 residues. The researchers obtained blood RNA from unsorted whole blood and also extracted germline DNA. To note about this clonotype: A junction end diverges from the germline sequence, so it may reflect a read error.

From about 530 ng total RNA, TCR beta cDNA was generated with a primer in the constant region. The TCR beta library was amplified through three nested multiplex PCR rounds in a modified ARM-PCR procedure. Use of TRBV1-TRBV30 forward primers with a C-beta reverse primer characterized the first two PCR rounds, which lasted about 10 cycles each. TCRdb reprocessed the multiplex PCR reads with MiXCR, giving one entry per CDR3 protein. The sample has approximately 330,000 distinct CDR3 sequences, 65% seen once. The sequenced sample consisted of peripheral blood. The chain links TRBV11-2 to TRBJ1-4; 7 bases are a match to TRBD1. This clonotype was obtained from a man aged 35 to 55 with primary liver carcinoma and hepatitis B virus infection. DNA for the CDR3: TGTGCCAGCAGTTCTCCAGGGGGGGAAAAACCGTTTTTT. Amino acids: CASSSPGGEKPFF.